The clone carrying this T cell receptor beta chain was picked up many times. Its antigen remains unknown. The sample belongs to a study of T cells in Graves' hyperthyroidism and ophthalmopathy. Overall study context: Peripheral blood samples were taken at initial diagnosis, prior to any treatment. Study-wide findings and caveats: The blood repertoire included most of the expanded thyroid clonotypes above 0.001.

For Graves' hyperthyroidism to be stable, ophthalmopathy could not progress within 18 months. Diagnosis of hyperthyroidism was new in patients aged 18 to 65, and its duration was under 2 months. Using RNA transcripts as the source, TCR beta CDR3 regions were amplified. HTBI primers were the set used in a first-round RT-PCR of the TCR CDR3. Using its own MiXCR run on the multiplex PCR reads, TCRdb lists one record per CDR3 protein. The table has about 480,000 distinct CDR3 sequences, roughly 14% seen once. The germline V gene encodes CDR1 SNHLY and CDR2 FYNNEI. Trimming removed 7 bases from V and 5 bases from J, with 17 bases in between. CDR3 size: 15 residues.

V gene TRBV2 combines with J gene TRBJ2-2; D remains ambiguous. The clonotype was recovered from a woman younger than 30 with Graves' hyperthyroidism. Material: blood. As DNA, the CDR3 is TGTGCCAGCACTTCAGGATTGTCGAGGACCGGGGAGCTGTTTTTT. This translates into CASTSGLSRTGELFF. The whole variable domain, remainder taken from reference TRBV2 and TRBJ2-2, is EPEVTQTPSHQVTQMGQEVILRCVPISNHLYFYWYRQILGQKVEFLVSFYNNEISEKSEIFDDQFSVERPDGSNFTLKIRSTKLEDSAMYFCASTSGLSRTGELFFGEGSRLTVL.